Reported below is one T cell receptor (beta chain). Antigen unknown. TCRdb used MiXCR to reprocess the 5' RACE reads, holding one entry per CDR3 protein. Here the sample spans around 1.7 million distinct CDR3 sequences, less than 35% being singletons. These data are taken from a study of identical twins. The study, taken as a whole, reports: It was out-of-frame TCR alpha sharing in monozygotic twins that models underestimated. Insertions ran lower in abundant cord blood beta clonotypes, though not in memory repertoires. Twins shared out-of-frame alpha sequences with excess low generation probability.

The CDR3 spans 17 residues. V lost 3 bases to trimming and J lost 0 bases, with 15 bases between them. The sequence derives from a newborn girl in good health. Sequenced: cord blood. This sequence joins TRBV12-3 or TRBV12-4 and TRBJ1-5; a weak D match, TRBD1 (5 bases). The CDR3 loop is CASSFGRRGYSNQPQHF. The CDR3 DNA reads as TGTGCCAGCAGTTTTGGACGAAGGGGCTATAGCAATCAGCCCCAGCATTTT.